This T cell receptor (beta chain) was captured in a study of glioma-infiltrating T cells after dendritic cell vaccination. Assay used: immunoSEQ multiplex PCR; TCRdb lists only in-frame clones, some missing. The sample has roughly 100,000 clones, approximately 81% seen once. Per the germline V gene, CDR1 is LNHDA and CDR2 is SQIVND (reference sequence). CDR3 length: 15 amino acids. V lost 5 bases and J 2 bases, leaving 13 bases between the germline ends. The V and J genes are TRBV19 and TRBJ1-5; D not resolved. The source was blood, collected before dendritic cell vaccination. This TCR was recovered from a human donor with glioblastoma. The CDR3 region is CASSPIGLGNQPQHF. For the CDR3, the DNA is TGTGCCAGTAGTCCGATCGGGTTAGGCAATCAGCCCCAGCATTTT.